This paragraph covers one T cell receptor beta chain sequence. Its antigen is undetermined. The germline V gene encodes CDR1 SNHLY and CDR2 FYNNEI. This CDR3 has 15 residues. V was pared by 8 bases and J by 0 bases, with 8 bases of the junction left unmatched. This sample was included in a study of OX40 agonist ivuxolimab in advanced cancers. Study-wide background: Anti-PD-1, anti-PD-L1 or anti-CTLA-4 therapy given earlier was allowed, and 30% to 45% had some. The study's findings and limits: Dose levels from 0.1 to 3.0 mg/kg saw CD4+ and CD8+ blood T cells expand clonally by week 6. Clonal expansion in partial responders at 0.1-3.0 mg/kg ranked among the lowest.

Generated by immunoSEQ multiplex PCR, the TCRdb table keeps only in-frame clones and is missing some. The table has 50,000 or so clones, 91% seen once. The clonotype comes from an adult with an advanced solid tumor such as melanoma, head and neck, liver or kidney cancer. The chain carries TRBV2 and TRBJ2-5, with 8 bases that match TRBD2. Sample: CD4+ or CD8+ T cells sorted from blood, taken in a trial of the OX40 agonist ivuxolimab. The CDR3 reads CASGRRGVYQETQYF. CDR3 coding DNA: TGTGCCAGCGGACGGCGGGGGGTATACCAAGAGACCCAGTACTTC.